This paragraph covers one T cell receptor (beta chain) sequence. The germline gives CDR1 MNHEY, CDR2 SMNVEV (reference sequence). The CDR3 consists of 11 residues. Trimming stripped 8 bases from V and 4 bases from J, with 9 bases between. Original methodology: Estimation of nucleated cell counts was performed using reference gene primer amplification. Assay used: immunoSEQ multiplex PCR; TCRdb lists only in-frame clones, some missing. V and J calls plus clone size are reproduced from that table; the DNA served to infer D and trimming. This sample yields 360,000 or so clones, of which around 90% are seen a single time; 6.5% belongs to the top ten. These data are taken from a study of blood T cell repertoires in COVID-19.

The specimen was peripheral blood. This clonotype originated in a man younger than 30 with active or convalescent COVID-19. V usage is TRBV27 and J usage is TRBJ2-7; D call uncertain. In DNA, the CDR3 is TGTGCCAGCTGCATAGCATACGAGCAGTACTTC. It translates to CASCIAYEQYF.